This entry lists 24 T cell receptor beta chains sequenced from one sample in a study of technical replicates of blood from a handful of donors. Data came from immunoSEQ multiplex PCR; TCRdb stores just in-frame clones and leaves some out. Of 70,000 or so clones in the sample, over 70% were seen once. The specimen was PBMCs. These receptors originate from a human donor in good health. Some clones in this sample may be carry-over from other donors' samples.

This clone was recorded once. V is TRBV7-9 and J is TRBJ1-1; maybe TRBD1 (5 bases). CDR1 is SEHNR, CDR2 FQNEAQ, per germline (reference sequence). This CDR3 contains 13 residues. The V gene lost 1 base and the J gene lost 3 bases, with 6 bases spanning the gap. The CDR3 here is CASSLGQYTEAFF. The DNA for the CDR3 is TGTGCCAGCAGCTTAGGACAGTACACTGAAGCTTTCTTT.

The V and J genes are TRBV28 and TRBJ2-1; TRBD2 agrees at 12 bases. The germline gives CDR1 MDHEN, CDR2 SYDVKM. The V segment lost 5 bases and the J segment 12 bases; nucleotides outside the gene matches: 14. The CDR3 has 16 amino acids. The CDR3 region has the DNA TGTGCCAGCAGTCGGGGAGGTTCTAGCGGGGGGGCCGGGCAGTTCTTC. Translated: CASSRGGSSGGAGQFF.

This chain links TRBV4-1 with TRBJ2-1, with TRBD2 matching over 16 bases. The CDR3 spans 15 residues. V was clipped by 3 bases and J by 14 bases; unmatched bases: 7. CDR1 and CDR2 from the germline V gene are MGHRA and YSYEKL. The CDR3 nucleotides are TGCGCCAGCAGCCAGTCCGGGACTAGCGGGGGGGCGGAGTTCTTC. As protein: CASSQSGTSGGAEFF.

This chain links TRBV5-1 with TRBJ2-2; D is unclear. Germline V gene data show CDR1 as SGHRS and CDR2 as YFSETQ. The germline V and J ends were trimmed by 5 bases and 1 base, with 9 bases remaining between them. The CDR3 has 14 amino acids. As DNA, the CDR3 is TGCGCCAGCAGTGTAGCTCAGAACACCGGGGAGCTGTTTTTT. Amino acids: CASSVAQNTGELFF.

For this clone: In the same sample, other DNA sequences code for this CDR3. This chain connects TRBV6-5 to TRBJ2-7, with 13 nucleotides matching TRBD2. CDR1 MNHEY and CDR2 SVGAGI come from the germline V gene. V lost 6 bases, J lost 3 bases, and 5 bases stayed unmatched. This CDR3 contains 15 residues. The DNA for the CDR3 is TGTGCCAGCAGCCCGGGACTAGCGGGATTCTACGAGCAGTACTTC. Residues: CASSPGLAGFYEQYF.

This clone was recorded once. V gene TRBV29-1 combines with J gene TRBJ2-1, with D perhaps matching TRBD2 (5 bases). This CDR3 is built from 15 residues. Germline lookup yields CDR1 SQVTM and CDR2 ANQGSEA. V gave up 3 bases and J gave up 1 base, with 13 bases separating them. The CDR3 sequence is CSVETLALSYNEQFF. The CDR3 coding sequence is TGCAGCGTTGAGACTCTAGCCCTTTCCTACAATGAGCAGTTCTTC.

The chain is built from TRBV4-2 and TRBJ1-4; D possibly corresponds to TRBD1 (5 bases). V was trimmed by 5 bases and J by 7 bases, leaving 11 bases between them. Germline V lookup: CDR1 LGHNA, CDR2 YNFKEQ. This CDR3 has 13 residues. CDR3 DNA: TGTGCCAGCAGCGGGGGGACGCGTGAAAAACTGTTTTTT. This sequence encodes CASSGGTREKLFF.

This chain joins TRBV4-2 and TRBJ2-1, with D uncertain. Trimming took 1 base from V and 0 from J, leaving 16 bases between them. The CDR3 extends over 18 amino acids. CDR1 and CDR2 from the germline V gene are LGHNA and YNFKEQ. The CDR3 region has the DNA TGTGCCAGCAGCCAAGGGCTTGGGCCAAGCACCTCCTACAATGAGCAGTTCTTC. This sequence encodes CASSQGLGPSTSYNEQFF.

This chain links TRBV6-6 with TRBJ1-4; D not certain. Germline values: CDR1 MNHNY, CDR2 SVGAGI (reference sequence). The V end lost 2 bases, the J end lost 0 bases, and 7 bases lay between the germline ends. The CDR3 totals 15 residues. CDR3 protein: CASSYMTATNEKLFF. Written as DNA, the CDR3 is TGTGCCAGCAGTTACATGACTGCAACTAATGAAAAACTGTTTTTT.

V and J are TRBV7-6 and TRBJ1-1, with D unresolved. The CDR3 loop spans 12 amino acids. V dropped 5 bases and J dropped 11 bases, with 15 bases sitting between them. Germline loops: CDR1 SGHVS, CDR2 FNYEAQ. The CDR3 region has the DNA TGTGCCAGCAGCCCCAGCAGCGGATCGGCTTTCTTT. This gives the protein CASSPSSGSAFF.

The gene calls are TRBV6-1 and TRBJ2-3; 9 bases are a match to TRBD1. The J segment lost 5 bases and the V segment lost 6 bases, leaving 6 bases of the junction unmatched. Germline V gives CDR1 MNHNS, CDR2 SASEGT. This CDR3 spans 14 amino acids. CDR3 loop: CASRRTGVGDTQYF. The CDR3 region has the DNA TGTGCCAGCAGGAGGACAGGGGTGGGAGATACGCAGTATTTT.

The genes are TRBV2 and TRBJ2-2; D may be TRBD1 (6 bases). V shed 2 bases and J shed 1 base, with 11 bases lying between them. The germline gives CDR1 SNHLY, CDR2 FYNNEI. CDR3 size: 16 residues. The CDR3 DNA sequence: TGTGCCAGCAGTGAAATCGGGACAAAGAACACCGGGGAGCTGTTTTTT. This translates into CASSEIGTKNTGELFF.

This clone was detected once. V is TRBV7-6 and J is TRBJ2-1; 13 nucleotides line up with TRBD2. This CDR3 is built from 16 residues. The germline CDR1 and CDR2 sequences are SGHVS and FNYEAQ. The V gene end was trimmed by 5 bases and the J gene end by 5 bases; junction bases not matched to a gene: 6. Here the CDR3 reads CASSPRTSGGNNEQFF. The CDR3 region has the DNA TGTGCCAGCAGCCCCAGGACTAGCGGGGGTAACAATGAGCAGTTCTTC. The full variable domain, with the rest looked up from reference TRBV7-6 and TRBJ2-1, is GAGVSQSPRYKVTKRGQDVALRCDPISGHVSLYWYRQALGQGPEFLTYFNYEAQQDKSGLPNDRFSAERPEGSISTLTIQRTEQRDSAMYRCASSPRTSGGNNEQFFGPGTRLTVL.

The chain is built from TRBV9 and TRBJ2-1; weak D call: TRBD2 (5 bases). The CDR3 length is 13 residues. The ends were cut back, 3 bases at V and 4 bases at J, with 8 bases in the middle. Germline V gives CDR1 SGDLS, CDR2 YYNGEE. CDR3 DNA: TGTGCCAGCAGCGCCGGGATTTACAATGAGCAGTTCTTC. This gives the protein CASSAGIYNEQFF. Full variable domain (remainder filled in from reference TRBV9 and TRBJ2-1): DSGVTQTPKHLITATGQRVTLRCSPRSGDLSVYWYQQSLDQGLQFLIQYYNGEERAKGNILERFSAQQFPDLHSELNLSSLELGDSALYFCASSAGIYNEQFFGPGTRLTVL.

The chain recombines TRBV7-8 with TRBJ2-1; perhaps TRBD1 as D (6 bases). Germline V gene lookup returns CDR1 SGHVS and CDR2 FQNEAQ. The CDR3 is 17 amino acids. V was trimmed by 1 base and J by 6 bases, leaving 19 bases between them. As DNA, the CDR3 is TGTGCCAGCAGCTTAGACCCAGGGGCCAATCCGGCCAATGAGCAGTTCTTC. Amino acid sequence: CASSLDPGANPANEQFF.

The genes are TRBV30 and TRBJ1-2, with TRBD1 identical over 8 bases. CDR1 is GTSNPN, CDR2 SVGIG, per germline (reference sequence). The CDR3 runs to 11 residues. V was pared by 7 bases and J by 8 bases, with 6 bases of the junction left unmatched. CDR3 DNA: TGTGCCTTGTGGACAGGGCTCGGCTACACCTTC. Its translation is CALWTGLGYTF.

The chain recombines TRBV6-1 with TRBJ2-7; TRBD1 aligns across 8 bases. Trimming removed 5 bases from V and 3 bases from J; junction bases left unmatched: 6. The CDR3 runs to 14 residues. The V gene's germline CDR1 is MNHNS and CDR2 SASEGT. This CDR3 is CASSIDRGNYEQYF. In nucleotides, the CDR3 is TGTGCCAGCAGTATTGACAGGGGCAACTACGAGCAGTACTTC.

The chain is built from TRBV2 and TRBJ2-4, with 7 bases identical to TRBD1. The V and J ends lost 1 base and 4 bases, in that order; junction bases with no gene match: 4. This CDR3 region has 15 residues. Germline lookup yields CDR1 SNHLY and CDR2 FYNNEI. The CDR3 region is CASSEEGALKNIQYF. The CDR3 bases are TGTGCCAGCAGTGAAGAGGGGGCATTAAAAAACATTCAGTACTTC.

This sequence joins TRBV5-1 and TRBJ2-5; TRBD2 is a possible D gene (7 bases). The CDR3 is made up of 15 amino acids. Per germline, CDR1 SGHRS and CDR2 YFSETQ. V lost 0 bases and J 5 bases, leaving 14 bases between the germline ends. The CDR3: CASSLDRGARETQYF. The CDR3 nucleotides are TGCGCCAGCAGCTTGGATCGGGGGGCCAGGGAGACCCAGTACTTC.

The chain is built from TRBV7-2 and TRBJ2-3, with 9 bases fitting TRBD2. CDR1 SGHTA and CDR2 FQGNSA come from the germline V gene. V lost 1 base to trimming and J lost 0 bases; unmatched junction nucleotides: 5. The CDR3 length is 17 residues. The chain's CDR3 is CASSLGFLAGSTDTQYF. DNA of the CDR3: TGTGCCAGCAGCTTAGGGTTTCTAGCGGGAAGCACAGATACGCAGTATTTT.

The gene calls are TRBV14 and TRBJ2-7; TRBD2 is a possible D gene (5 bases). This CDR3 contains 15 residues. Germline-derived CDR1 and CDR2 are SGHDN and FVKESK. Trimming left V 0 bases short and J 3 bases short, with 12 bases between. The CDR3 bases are TGTGCCAGCAGCCAAGATTTACTAGTTGACTACGAGCAGTACTTC. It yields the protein CASSQDLLVDYEQYF. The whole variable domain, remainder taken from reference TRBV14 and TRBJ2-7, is EAGVTQFPSHSVIEKGQTVTLRCDPISGHDNLYWYRRVMGKEIKFLLHFVKESKQDESGMPNNRFLAERTGGTYSTLKVQPAELEDSGVYFCASSQDLLVDYEQYFGPGTRLTVT.

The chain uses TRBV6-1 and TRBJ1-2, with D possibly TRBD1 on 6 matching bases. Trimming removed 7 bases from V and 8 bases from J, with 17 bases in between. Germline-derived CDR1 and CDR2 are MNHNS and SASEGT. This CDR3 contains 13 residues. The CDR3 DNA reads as TGTGCCAGCAACTCCCAGGGGCTGGGGGGCTACACCTTC. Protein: CASNSQGLGGYTF.

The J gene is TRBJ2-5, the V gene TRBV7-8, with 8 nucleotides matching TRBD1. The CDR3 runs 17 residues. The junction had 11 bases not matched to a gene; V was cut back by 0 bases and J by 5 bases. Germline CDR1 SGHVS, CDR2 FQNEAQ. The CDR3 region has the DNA TGTGCCAGCAGCTTAGCGGCCCGGACAGGGTGGAGCGAGACCCAGTACTTC. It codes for CASSLAARTGWSETQYF.

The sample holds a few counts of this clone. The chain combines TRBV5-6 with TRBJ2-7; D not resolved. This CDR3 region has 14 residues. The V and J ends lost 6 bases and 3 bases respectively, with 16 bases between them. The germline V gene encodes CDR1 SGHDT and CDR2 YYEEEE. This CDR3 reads CASTRGELLYEQYF. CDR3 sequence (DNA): TGTGCCAGCACCCGCGGAGAGTTACTCTACGAGCAGTACTTC. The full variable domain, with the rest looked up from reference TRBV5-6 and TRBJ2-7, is DAGVTQSPTHLIKTRGQQVTLRCSPKSGHDTVSWYQQALGQGPQFIFQYYEEEERQRGNFPDRFSGHQFPNYSSELNVNALLLGDSALYLCASTRGELLYEQYFGPGTRLTVT.